This TCR beta chain was profiled in a study of cytomegalovirus exposure and HLA in healthy donors. Trimming cost V 2 bases and J 1 base; bases outside gene matches: 4. CDR1 is SGHRS, CDR2 YFSETQ, per germline. The CDR3 consists of 15 residues. Primers: 60 Vbeta forward and 13 Jbeta reverse. Clones were read by immunoSEQ multiplex PCR, and TCRdb kept only the in-frame ones, dropping some. The table includes fewer than 95,000 clones, 80% detected once. This TCR was recovered from a man aged 18 to 30 in good health and CMV-seronegative. Material: PBMCs. V is TRBV5-1 and J is TRBJ1-1, with TRBD1 matching 8 bases. The CDR3 protein is CASSLQGEGNTEAFF. CDR3 sequence (DNA): TGCGCCAGCAGCTTACAGGGGGAGGGGAACACTGAAGCTTTCTTT.